Reported below is one TCR beta chain. The antigen is not known. The record originates from a study of T cell responses to AZD1222 COVID-19 vaccine. Broader study findings: Of spike-specific TCRs, nearly half reportedly target regions left unmutated in variants.

The table came from immunoSEQ multiplex PCR; TCRdb's copy has only in-frame clones and leaves some out. The sample includes about 150,000 clones, roughly 92% of them seen just once. The CDR3 runs 15 residues. From germline, CDR1 is MNHEY and CDR2 SVGAGI. Between the trimmed V and J ends, which lost 6 bases and 11 bases, there was a span of 24 bases. Sequenced material: peripheral blood, taken on day 0 of AZD1222 vaccination. The rearrangement links TRBV6-5 to TRBJ2-3; perhaps TRBD2 as D (7 bases). This TCR derives from an adult in good health. The CDR3: CASSRGGGSGVGQYF. As DNA, the CDR3 is TGTGCCAGCAGCCGCGGAGGGGGGAGCGGGGTGGGGCAGTATTTT.